The 20 T cell receptor beta chains below were found in one sample sequenced in a study of regulatory T cells in long-lasting Graves disease. Construction of TCR beta libraries relied on iRepertoire HTBI primers and on Arm-PCR targeting CDR3 regions. One entry per CDR3 protein, called by TCRdb with MiXCR from the multiplex PCR reads. The table records roughly 420,000 distinct CDR3 sequences, about a sixth of them present only once. Time point here: newly diagnosed GD, antithyroid drugs for less than 3 months. Researchers made the TCR library from RNA that was extracted from PBMCs. This sample was also put to use in a study of T cells in Graves' hyperthyroidism and ophthalmopathy.

This specimen was peripheral blood mononuclear cells (PBMCs), taken at new diagnosis, from a patient treated with antithyroid drugs. These receptors were obtained from a woman under 30 with Graves disease.

The chain is built from TRBV15 and TRBJ2-1; the D is unclear. Trimming pared 3 bases from V and 4 bases from J, leaving 13 bases between. Looked up from germline, CDR1 is LNHNV and CDR2 is YYDKDF (reference sequence). The CDR3 is made up of 15 amino acids. CDR3 sequence reads: CATSRETSVYNEQFF. The CDR3 DNA sequence: TGTGCCACCAGCAGGGAAACGAGCGTATACAATGAGCAGTTCTTC. The entire variable domain, with the rest obtained from reference TRBV15 and TRBJ2-1, is as follows: DAMVIQNPRYQVTQFGKPVTLSCSQTLNHNVMYWYQQKSSQAPKLLFHYYDKDFNNEADTPDNFQSRRPNTSFCFLDIRSPGLGDTAMYLCATSRETSVYNEQFFGPGTRLTVL.

This clonotype was observed a few times. The rearrangement joins TRBV25-1 to TRBJ2-7, with 7 bases identical to TRBD1. This CDR3 has 14 residues. Germline V gives CDR1 MGHDK, CDR2 SYGVNS. V was clipped by 3 bases and J by 3 bases; unmatched bases: 5. The CDR3 DNA reads as TGTGCCAGCAGTGATTCAGGGGGAGTCTACGAGCAGTACTTC. Translation gives CASSDSGGVYEQYF.

This clonotype was recorded at least ten times. The rearrangement links TRBV3-1 to TRBJ2-7, with 12 bases lining up with TRBD1. The junction had 9 bases not matched to a gene; V was cut back by 5 bases and J by 7 bases. In germline, CDR1 is LGHDT, CDR2 YNNKEL (reference sequence). This CDR3 is 15 amino acids long. The CDR3 coding sequence is TGTGCCAGCAGCATTCCGGGACAGGGGGCGCGTGAGCAGTACTTC. Translated, it gives CASSIPGQGAREQYF.

J is TRBJ2-2 and V is TRBV19; D may match TRBD1 or TRBD2 (6 bases each). This CDR3 has 13 amino acids. CDR1 is LNHDA, CDR2 SQIVND, per germline (reference sequence). V lost 7 bases and J lost 8, with 14 bases in between. The CDR3 sequence: CASTKGGVGELFF. DNA of the CDR3: TGTGCCAGTACGAAGGGGGGCGTAGGGGAGCTGTTTTTT. The variable domain in full, with the rest retrieved from reference TRBV19 and TRBJ2-2, is DGGITQSPKYLFRKEGQNVTLSCEQNLNHDAMYWYRQDPGQGLRLIYYSQIVNDFQKGDIAEGYSVSREKKESFPLTVTSAQKNPTAFYLCASTKGGVGELFFGEGSRLTVL.

The rearrangement joins TRBV29-1 to TRBJ2-3, with 10 positions matching TRBD2. Germline V gene data show CDR1 as SQVTM and CDR2 as ANQGSEA. V was pared by 2 bases and J by 4 bases, with 6 bases of the junction left unmatched. The CDR3 is 15 amino acids. DNA for the CDR3: TGCAGCGTTGAATTTCTAGCGGGAGTTGCAGATACGCAGTATTTT. As protein: CSVEFLAGVADTQYF.

With regard to this clonotype: One junction end does not reproduce the germline sequence, and a read error may be involved. V is TRBV11-1 and J is TRBJ2-7; weak D call: TRBD2 (5 bases). The CDR3 runs 14 residues. Germline-derived CDR1 and CDR2 are SGHAT and FQDESV (reference sequence). The CDR3 region has the DNA TGCGCCAGCAGCCCTCTAGCAGCCGTGCTGGAGCAGTACTTC. As protein: CASSPLAAVLEQYF.

This clonotype was detected many times. The chain carries TRBV7-2 and TRBJ2-1; D remains ambiguous. Germline CDR1 SGHTA, CDR2 FQGNSA. The CDR3 runs 16 residues. Between the trimmed V and J ends, which lost 5 bases and 5 bases, there was a span of 19 bases. CDR3 DNA: TGTGCCAGCAGCATCGAATTAGTCCCACCCAACAATGAGCAGTTCTTC. Protein product: CASSIELVPPNNEQFF.

This clonotype appeared many times. The rearrangement links TRBV11-3 to TRBJ2-2; maybe TRBD2 (6 bases). Trimming left V 5 bases short and J 1 base short, with 17 bases between. This CDR3 comprises 17 residues. Looked up from germline, CDR1 is SGHNT and CDR2 is YENEEA. CDR3 residues: CASSPNSGGRNTGELFF. The CDR3 bases are TGTGCCAGCAGCCCGAACAGCGGAGGGAGGAACACCGGGGAGCTGTTTTTT.

Only a few counts were recorded for this clonotype. The chain combines TRBV6-1 with TRBJ2-7, with D possibly TRBD1 on 6 matching bases. V was clipped by 5 bases and J by 3 bases, with 14 bases between them. CDR1 is MNHNS and CDR2 is SASEGT in the germline V gene. The CDR3 loop spans 14 amino acids. CDR3 loop: CASSLGDTNYEQYF. The CDR3 coding sequence is TGTGCCAGCAGTCTGGGGGACACCAACTACGAGCAGTACTTC.

There are a few counts of this clonotype. This chain links TRBV6-2 or TRBV6-3 with TRBJ1-5, with 7 bases lining up with TRBD1. CDR3 length: 17 amino acids. Per germline, CDR1 MNHEY and CDR2 SVGEGT. V trimming: 7 bases; J trimming: 4 bases; junction bases outside the gene matches: 16. The CDR3 reads CASTIQFRQGKNQPQHF. DNA of the CDR3: TGTGCCAGCACTATCCAGTTCCGACAGGGAAAAAATCAGCCCCAGCATTTT.

This clonotype has a count of ten or more. In DNA, the CDR3 is TGTGCCAGCTTCGGGATCGGGGCCGGGAACTACGAGCAGTACTTC. Its translation is CASFGIGAGNYEQYF. The chain couples TRBV2 to TRBJ2-7, with D perhaps assigned TRBD1 or TRBD2 (5 bases each). The CDR3 runs to 15 residues. The germline gives CDR1 SNHLY, CDR2 FYNNEI. V lost 8 bases and J lost 3, with 20 bases in between.

This clonotype was counted a few times. The chain employs TRBV12-3 or TRBV12-4 and TRBJ1-2; a weak D match, TRBD1 (5 bases). The CDR3 totals 15 residues. Trimming pared 1 base from V and 4 bases from J, leaving 13 bases between. The CDR3 nucleotides are TGTGCCAGCAGTTTAGACAGGAGACTAGTCTATGGCTACACCTTC. It is translated as CASSLDRRLVYGYTF.

This clonotype was detected ten times or more. The V and J genes are TRBV28 and TRBJ2-6; D not resolved. V lost 6 bases, J lost 0 bases, and 6 bases lay in between. The length of the CDR3 is 14 residues. Germline V CDR1 and CDR2: MDHEN, SYDVKM. This CDR3 reads CASRTTSGANVLTF. CDR3 in DNA: TGTGCCAGCAGAACGACCTCTGGGGCCAACGTCCTGACTTTC.

At least ten counts were recorded for this clonotype. V usage is TRBV12-3 or TRBV12-4 and J usage is TRBJ2-2; a weak D match, TRBD2 (6 bases). The CDR3 is made up of 12 amino acids. V lost 6 bases to trimming and J lost 5 bases, with 7 bases between them. The CDR3 DNA reads TGTGCCAGCAGGAGCGGGACCGGGGAGCTGTTTTTT. This translates into CASRSGTGELFF.

Notes on this clonotype: A read error may produce the germline difference seen at one junction end. The chain recombines TRBV28 with TRBJ2-1; 11 bases map to TRBD1. Per the germline V gene, CDR1 is MDHEN and CDR2 is SYDVKM. The CDR3 loop spans 15 amino acids. The CDR3 bases are TGTACCAGCAGCTCTCGGGACAGGGGGACCAATGAGCAGTTCTTC. It specifies CTSSSRDRGTNEQFF.

V and J are TRBV6-1 and TRBJ2-7; no definite D call. Germline V CDR1 and CDR2: MNHNS, SASEGT. Trimming removed 8 bases from V and 0 bases from J, with 8 bases in between. The CDR3 sequence is 12 residues long. The CDR3: CASGLDSYEQYF. CDR3 bases: TGTGCCAGCGGATTAGACTCCTACGAGCAGTACTTC.

The chain combines TRBV11-2 with TRBJ2-1, with 14 bases fitting TRBD2. J lost 7 bases, V lost 4 bases, and 9 bases had no gene match. Per the germline V gene, CDR1 is SGHAT and CDR2 is FQNNGV. This CDR3 is built from 17 residues. CDR3 nucleotides: TGTGCCAGCAGCTCGGGACTAGCGGGAGTCTCTCGGAATGAGCAGTTCTTC. It codes for CASSSGLAGVSRNEQFF.

This clonotype has at least ten counts. The chain is built from TRBV20-1 and TRBJ2-3; TRBD2 matches 8 bases. The CDR3 loop spans 14 amino acids. Germline assignment: CDR1 DFQATT and CDR2 SNEGSKA (reference sequence). V trimming: 4 bases; J trimming: 6 bases; junction bases outside the gene matches: 9. CDR3 sequence: CSATGLASWDTQYF. The CDR3 DNA follows: TGCAGTGCTACAGGACTAGCCAGCTGGGATACGCAGTATTTT.

This clonotype was detected ten times or more. The V gene is TRBV7-2, the J gene TRBJ1-1; a weak D match, TRBD1 (5 bases). The CDR3 is made up of 15 amino acids. Germline V gives CDR1 SGHTA, CDR2 FQGNSA. The V and J ends lost 7 bases and 2 bases respectively, with 17 bases between them. This CDR3 is CASTFRDGRNTEAFF. As DNA, the CDR3 is TGTGCCAGCACATTCCGGGACGGACGTAACACTGAAGCTTTCTTT.

This clonotype was recorded a few times. The chain is built from TRBV28 and TRBJ2-1, with TRBD2 matching 12 bases. The V gene's germline CDR1 is MDHEN and CDR2 SYDVKM. Unmatched junction bases numbered 17, after V lost 6 bases and J lost 8 bases. The CDR3 covers 18 residues. The CDR3 DNA follows: TGTGCCAGCAGACCTACGTTACCTACTAGCGGGGGGTTGGATGAGCAGTTCTTC. Protein product: CASRPTLPTSGGLDEQFF.